This T cell receptor beta chain was profiled in a study of blood T cell repertoires in COVID-19. This clone was detected once. Germline V gene sequence: CDR1 SGHTA, CDR2 FQGNSA. The V and J ends lost 1 base and 8 bases, in that order; junction bases with no gene match: 4. The CDR3 length is 14 residues. Clones were sequenced by immunoSEQ multiplex PCR, and TCRdb holds only the in-frame ones, with some missing. The sample consists of approximately 150,000 clones, about nine tenths of them appearing once. The receptor's source is a man aged 45-65 years who had recovered from COVID-19. Sequencing was done on a sample of peripheral blood. J is TRBJ2-1 and V is TRBV7-2; TRBD1 matches at 8 bases. The CDR3 DNA is TGTGCCAGCAGCTTAGGGGGACAGGTCTATGAGCAGTTCTTC. Its protein product is CASSLGGQVYEQFF.